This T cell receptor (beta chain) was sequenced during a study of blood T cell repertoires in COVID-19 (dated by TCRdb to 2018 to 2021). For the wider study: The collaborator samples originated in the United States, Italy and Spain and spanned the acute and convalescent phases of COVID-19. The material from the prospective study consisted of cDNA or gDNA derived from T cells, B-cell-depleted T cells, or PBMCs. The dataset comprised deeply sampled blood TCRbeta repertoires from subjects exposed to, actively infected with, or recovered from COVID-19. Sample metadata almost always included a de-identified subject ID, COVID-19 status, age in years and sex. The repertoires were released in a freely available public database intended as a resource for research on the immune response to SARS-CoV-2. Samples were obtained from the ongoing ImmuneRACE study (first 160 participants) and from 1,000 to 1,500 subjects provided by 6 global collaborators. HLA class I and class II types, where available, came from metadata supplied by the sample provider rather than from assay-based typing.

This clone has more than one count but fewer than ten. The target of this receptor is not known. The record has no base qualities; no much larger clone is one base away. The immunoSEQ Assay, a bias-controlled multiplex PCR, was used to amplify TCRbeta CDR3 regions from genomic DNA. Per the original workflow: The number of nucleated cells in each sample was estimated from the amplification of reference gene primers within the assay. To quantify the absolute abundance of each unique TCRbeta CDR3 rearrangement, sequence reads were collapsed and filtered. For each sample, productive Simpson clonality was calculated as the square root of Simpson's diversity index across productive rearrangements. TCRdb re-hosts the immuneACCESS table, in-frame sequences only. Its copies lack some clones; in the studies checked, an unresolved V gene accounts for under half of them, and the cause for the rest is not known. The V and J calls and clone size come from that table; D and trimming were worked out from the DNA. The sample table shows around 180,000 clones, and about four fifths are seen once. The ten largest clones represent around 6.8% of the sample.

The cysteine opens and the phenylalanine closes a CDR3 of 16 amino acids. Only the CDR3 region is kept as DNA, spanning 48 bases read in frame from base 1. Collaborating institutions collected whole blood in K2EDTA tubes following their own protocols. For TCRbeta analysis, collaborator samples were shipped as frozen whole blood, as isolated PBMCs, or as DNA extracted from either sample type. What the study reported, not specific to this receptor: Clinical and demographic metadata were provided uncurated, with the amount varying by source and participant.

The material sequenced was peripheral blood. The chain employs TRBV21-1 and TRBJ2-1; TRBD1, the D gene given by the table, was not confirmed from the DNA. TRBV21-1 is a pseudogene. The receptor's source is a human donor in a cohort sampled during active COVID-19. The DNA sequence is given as TGTGCCAGCAGGGGTCGACCGGGACAGCGAAACAATGAGCAGTTCTTC. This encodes CASRGRPGQRNNEQFF.